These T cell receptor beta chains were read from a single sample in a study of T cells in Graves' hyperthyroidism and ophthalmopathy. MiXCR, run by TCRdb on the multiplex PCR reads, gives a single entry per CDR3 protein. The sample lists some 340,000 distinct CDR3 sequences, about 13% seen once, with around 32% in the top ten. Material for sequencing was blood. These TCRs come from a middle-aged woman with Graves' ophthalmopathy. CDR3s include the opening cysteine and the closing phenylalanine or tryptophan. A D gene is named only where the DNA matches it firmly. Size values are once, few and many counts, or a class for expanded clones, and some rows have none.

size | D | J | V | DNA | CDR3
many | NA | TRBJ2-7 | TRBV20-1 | TGCAGTGCTAGAATAGGTTACGAGCAGTACTTC | CSARIGYEQYF
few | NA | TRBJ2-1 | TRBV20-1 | TGCAGTGCTAGAGGCCCCGCTAGCCAAGGGGCTGAGCAGTTCTTC | CSARGPASQGAEQFF
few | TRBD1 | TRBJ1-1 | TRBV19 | TGTGCCAGTAGTATATTGGGCTGGACCGGGACAGCGAACACTGAAGCTTTCTTT | CASSILGWTGTANTEAFF
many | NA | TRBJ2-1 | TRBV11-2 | TGTGCCAGCAGCCCGATGACTCTCTCCTACAATGAGCAGTTCTTC | CASSPMTLSYNEQFF
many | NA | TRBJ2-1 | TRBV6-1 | TGTGCCAGCAGCCCTCCCCGAGGGGGGGCCGGGGGGCAGTACAATGAGCAGTTCTTC | CASSPPRGGAGGQYNEQFF
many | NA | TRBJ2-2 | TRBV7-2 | TGTGCCAGCAGCATCCGACAAGCGAACACCGGGGAGCTGTTTTTT | CASSIRQANTGELFF
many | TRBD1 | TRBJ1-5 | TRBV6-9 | TGTGCCAGCAGGATAGACAGGGGATGGCAGCCCCAGCATTTT | CASRIDRGWQPQHF
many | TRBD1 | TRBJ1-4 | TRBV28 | TGTGCCAGCAGTTTCCGGGGTCAGGGGGATGAAAAACTGTTTTTT | CASSFRGQGDEKLFF
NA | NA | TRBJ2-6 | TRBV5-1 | TGCGCCAGCAGCTTGGAAGGGGCATCCCCTGGGGCCAACGTCCTGACTTTC | CASSLEGASPGANVLTF
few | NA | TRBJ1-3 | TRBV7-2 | TGTGCCAGCAGCTTACAGCTTGTGGGGAGCTCTGGAAACACCATATATTTT | CASSLQLVGSSGNTIYF
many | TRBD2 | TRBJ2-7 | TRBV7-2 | TGTGCCAGCAGCATGACTAGCGCTATCTCCTACGAGCAGTACTTC | CASSMTSAISYEQYF
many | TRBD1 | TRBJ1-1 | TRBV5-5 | TGTGCCAGCAGCGTATTACAGGGGTCCACTGAAGCTTTCTTT | CASSVLQGSTEAFF
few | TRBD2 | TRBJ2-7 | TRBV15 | TGTGCCACCAGCAGAGGAGGGTCTAGCGGGAGTGTCGAGCAGTACTTC | CATSRGGSSGSVEQYF
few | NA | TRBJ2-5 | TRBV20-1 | TGCAGTGCCATTCATGGGGAGTTAGAGACCCAGTACTTC | CSAIHGELETQYF
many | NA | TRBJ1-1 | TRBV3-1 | TGTGCCAGCAGCCAGCACGACAGGCCTGAAGCTTTCTTT | CASSQHDRPEAFF
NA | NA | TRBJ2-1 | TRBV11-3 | TGTGCCAGCAGCCCCAGAATCTACGACAATGAGCAGTTCTTC | CASSPRIYDNEQFF
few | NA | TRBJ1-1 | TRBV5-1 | TGCGCCAGCAGAAACGGACGGCAGAACACTGAAGCTTTCTTT | CASRNGRQNTEAFF
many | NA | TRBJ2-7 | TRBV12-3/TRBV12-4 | TGTGCCAGCACCCCTACGGGACCAGGGTTCGAGCAGTACTTC | CASTPTGPGFEQYF
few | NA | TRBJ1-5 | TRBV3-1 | TGTGCCAGCAGCCAACAACAGGGGCCCCAGCATTTT | CASSQQQGPQHF
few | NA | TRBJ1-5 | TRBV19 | TGTGCCAGCAGTATTGTCGGAGGAAATCAGCCCCAGCATTTT | CASSIVGGNQPQHF
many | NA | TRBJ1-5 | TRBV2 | TGTGCCAGCAGTGATGTCGCGTGGGCCCAGCCCCAGCATTTT | CASSDVAWAQPQHF
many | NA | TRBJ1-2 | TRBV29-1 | TGCAGCGTTGCCATCTCGCCGACAGGCACGGGAGGCTACACCTTC | CSVAISPTGTGGYTF
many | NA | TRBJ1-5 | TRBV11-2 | TGTGCCAGCAGCTTCGCCTCGAATCAGCCCCAGCATTTT | CASSFASNQPQHF
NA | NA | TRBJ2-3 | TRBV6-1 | TGTGCCACGCGGACGGACCCGACAGATACGCAGTATTTT | CATRTDPTDTQYF
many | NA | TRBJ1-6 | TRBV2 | TGTGCCAGCAGTGTTAACGGGCACCAAAATAATTCACCCCTCCACTTT | CASSVNGHQNNSPLHF
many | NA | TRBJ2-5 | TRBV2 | TGTGCCAGCAGTGGACAGCACCGGGAGACCCAGTACTTC | CASSGQHRETQYF
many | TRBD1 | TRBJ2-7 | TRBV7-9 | TGTGCCAGCAGCTTAGAGGGGGCTGTGGGCGAGCAGTACTTC | CASSLEGAVGEQYF
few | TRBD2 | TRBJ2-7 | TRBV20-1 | TGCAGTGCTAGAGATATAGCGGGAGGGCCCCCCGAGCAGTACTTC | CSARDIAGGPPEQYF
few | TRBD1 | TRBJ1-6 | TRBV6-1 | TGTGCCAGCAGTGGACTTAGACAGGGGACGAACAATTCACCCCTCCACTTT | CASSGLRQGTNNSPLHF
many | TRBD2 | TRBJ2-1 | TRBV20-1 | TGCAGTGCTCACGGAGCGGGAGCGACTGGGAATGAGCAGTTCTTC | CSAHGAGATGNEQFF
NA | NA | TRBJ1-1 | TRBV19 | TGTGCCAGTAGTCCAAAGAACACTGAAGCTTTCTTT | CASSPKNTEAFF
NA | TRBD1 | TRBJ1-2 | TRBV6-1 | TGTGCCAGCAGATTACAGGGGGAGGGTGGCTACACCTTC | CASRLQGEGGYTF
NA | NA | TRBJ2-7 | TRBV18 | TGTGCCAGCTCACCACGTGAAGCATCCTACGAGCAGTACTTC | CASSPREASYEQYF
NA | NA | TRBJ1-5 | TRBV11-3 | TGTGCCAGCAGCTTAGATATCGGGGAACTCAATCAGCCCCAGCATTTT | CASSLDIGELNQPQHF
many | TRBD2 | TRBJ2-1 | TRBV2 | TGTGCCAGCCGGGTTGGACTAGCGGGTAACAATGAGCAGTTCTTC | CASRVGLAGNNEQFF
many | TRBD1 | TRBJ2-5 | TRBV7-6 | TGTGCCAGCAGCCTCCGACAGGGTGGGGAGACCCAGTACTTC | CASSLRQGGETQYF
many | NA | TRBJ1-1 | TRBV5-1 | TGCGCCAGCACAAAACAGGGTGAATCCATGAACACTGAAGCTTTCTTT | CASTKQGESMNTEAFF
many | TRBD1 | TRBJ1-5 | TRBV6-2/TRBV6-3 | TGTGCCAGCAGCCCAAGCCGGACAGGGGGATTACGGATTCAGCCCCAGCATTTT | CASSPSRTGGLRIQPQHF
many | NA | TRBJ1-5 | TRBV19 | TGTGCCAGTAGTATCGAAGGCCTAACCACGGAGCCCCAGCATTTT | CASSIEGLTTEPQHF
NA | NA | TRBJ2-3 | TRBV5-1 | TGCGCCAACCCGCCCGGTAACGGCACAGATACGCAGTATTTT | CANPPGNGTDTQYF
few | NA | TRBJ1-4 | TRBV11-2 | TGTGCCAGCAGCCGGGGTTGGGGAACAACTAATGAAAAACTGTTTTTT | CASSRGWGTTNEKLFF
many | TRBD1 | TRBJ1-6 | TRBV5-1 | TGCGCCAGCAGCCCGGGACAGGGCAGGGATTCACCCCTCCACTTT | CASSPGQGRDSPLHF
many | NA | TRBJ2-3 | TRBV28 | TGTGCCAGCAGTACCACGGGACTCCTCACAGATACGCAGTATTTT | CASSTTGLLTDTQYF
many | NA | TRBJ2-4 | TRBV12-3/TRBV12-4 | TGTGCCAGCAGTTTAGGTCTAAAAGGGATTCAGTACTTC | CASSLGLKGIQYF
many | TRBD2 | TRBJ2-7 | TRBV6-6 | TGTGCCAGCAGTTACTCGTCTCCAGGCGGGGGGGCCTACGAGCAGTACTTC | CASSYSSPGGGAYEQYF
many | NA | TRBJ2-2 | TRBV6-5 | TGTGCCAGCAGTTTACGCGCGAACACCGGGGAGCTGTTTTTT | CASSLRANTGELFF
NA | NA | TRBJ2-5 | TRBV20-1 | TGCAGTGCCGGGACCATAAAGAGGGAGACCCAGTACTTC | CSAGTIKRETQYF
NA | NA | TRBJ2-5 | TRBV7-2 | TGTGCCAGCAGCTTAGGCACTAGGCGGCGTCATGAGACCCAGTACTTC | CASSLGTRRRHETQYF
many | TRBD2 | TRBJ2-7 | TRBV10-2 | TGTGCCAGCAGTTCTAGCGGCAGCTCCTACGAGCAGTACTTC | CASSSSGSSYEQYF
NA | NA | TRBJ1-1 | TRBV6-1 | TGTGCCAGCAGTGAAGCAGGGAGTGGAGCTTTCTTT | CASSEAGSGAFF
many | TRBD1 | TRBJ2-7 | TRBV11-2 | TGTGCCAGCAGCTTATTAGGCGTGCCGGGACAGGGAAATCTCTACGAGCAGTACTTC | CASSLLGVPGQGNLYEQYF
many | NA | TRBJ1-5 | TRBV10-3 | TGTGCCATCAGTGAGAAGGGGATTAATAGCAATCAGCCCCAGCATTTT | CAISEKGINSNQPQHF
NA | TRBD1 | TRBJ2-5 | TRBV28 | TGTGCCACTCGTATGACAGGGGGAGAAGAGACCCAGTACTTC | CATRMTGGEETQYF
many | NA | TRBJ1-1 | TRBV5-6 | TGTGCCAGCAGCTTGATGTCCGGGATTACTGAAGCTTTCTTT | CASSLMSGITEAFF
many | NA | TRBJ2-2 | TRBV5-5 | TGTGCCAGCAGCTTAATGGCGGCACTCACCGGGGAGCTGTTTTTT | CASSLMAALTGELFF
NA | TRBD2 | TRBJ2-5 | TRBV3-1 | TGTGCCTGCAGCCCAGGGACTAGAGAGACCCAGTACTTC | CACSPGTRETQYF
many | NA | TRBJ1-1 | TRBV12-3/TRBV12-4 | TGTGCCAGCATTCCCAGTGACCCCACTGAAGCTTTCTTT | CASIPSDPTEAFF